These 32 T cell receptor beta chains share one sample of origin, sequenced in a study of beta chain features in type 1 diabetes. Expressed TCRB transcripts were sequenced after all isolated RNA was converted to cDNA. Only in-frame clones appear in the TCRdb table, and some are missing; sequencing was by immunoSEQ multiplex PCR. The sample has about 130,000 clones; around 8.7% are singletons. Sequenced input: central memory CD4+ T cells from blood. The source of these receptors is a man in his late teens or twenties in good health.

In its sample, this clone was seen a few times. The chain uses TRBV5-4 and TRBJ2-3, with D perhaps matching TRBD2 (5 bases). CDR3 length equals 13 residues. V lost 3 bases and J lost 5, with 10 bases in between. Germline-derived CDR1 and CDR2 are SGHNT and YYREEE (reference sequence). The DNA of the CDR3 is TGTGCCAGCAGCTGGGGAGTGGAAGATACGCAGTATTTT. Its translation: CASSWGVEDTQYF. Full variable domain (outside the CDR3, taken from reference TRBV5-4 and TRBJ2-3): ETGVTQSPTHLIKTRGQQVTLRCSSQSGHNTVSWYQQALGQGPQFIFQYYREEENGRGNFPPRFSGLQFPNYSSELNVNALELDDSALYLCASSWGVEDTQYFGPGTRLTVL.

This clone was seen a few times. The V and J genes are TRBV9 and TRBJ1-6; 8 bases fit TRBD1. The V and J ends lost 0 bases and 9 bases, in that order; junction bases with no gene match: 2. Germline V gives CDR1 SGDLS, CDR2 YYNGEE. The CDR3 length is 14 residues. The CDR3 sequence is CASSVAGGLSPLHF. CDR3 coding DNA: TGTGCCAGCAGCGTAGCAGGGGGCCTTTCACCCCTCCACTTT.

V gene TRBV6-5 combines with J gene TRBJ2-3; D perhaps matches TRBD2 (6 bases). The germline V and J ends were trimmed by 6 bases and 2 bases, with 9 bases remaining between them. Germline CDR1 reads MNHEY; CDR2 reads SVGAGI. CDR3 size: 13 residues. CDR3 region: CASRGGVTDTQYF. Here the CDR3 DNA reads TGTGCCAGCAGAGGCGGGGTCACAGATACGCAGTATTTT.

This clone was detected a few times. This chain joins TRBV4-3 and TRBJ2-2; unclear D gene. V lost 1 base to trimming and J lost 1 base, with 7 bases between them. There are 15 residues in the CDR3. Germline-derived CDR1 and CDR2 are LGHNA and YSLEER. The CDR3 DNA sequence: TGCGCCAGCAGCCAAGGAAAGCTGAACACCGGGGAGCTGTTTTTT. It translates to CASSQGKLNTGELFF.

The CDR3 DNA reads TGTGCCAGCAGCCAAGGTGAGGGCCCAGCCGGGGAGCTGTTTTTT. It yields the protein CASSQGEGPAGELFF. The chain links TRBV4-2 to TRBJ2-2; possible D gene TRBD2, 5 bases. Trimming took 1 base from V and 6 from J, leaving 12 bases between them. The germline CDR1 and CDR2 sequences are LGHNA and YNFKEQ. The CDR3 runs 15 residues.

The chain has TRBV19 and TRBJ2-7; 9 nucleotides align to TRBD2. The CDR3 extends over 14 amino acids. Trimming at V came to 3 bases and at J to 5 bases, leaving 5 bases not matched to a gene. Looked up from germline, CDR1 is LNHDA and CDR2 is SQIVND (reference sequence). The CDR3 reads CASSIPAGGNEQYF. Written as DNA, the CDR3 is TGTGCCAGTAGTATTCCAGCGGGGGGTAACGAGCAGTACTTC. Variable domain in full (rest from reference TRBV19 and TRBJ2-7): DGGITQSPKYLFRKEGQNVTLSCEQNLNHDAMYWYRQDPGQGLRLIYYSQIVNDFQKGDIAEGYSVSREKKESFPLTVTSAQKNPTAFYLCASSIPAGGNEQYFGPGTRLTVT.

The V and J genes are TRBV4-1 and TRBJ2-1, with 9 bases matching TRBD2. This CDR3 has 17 amino acids. The germline V gene encodes CDR1 MGHRA and CDR2 YSYEKL. V was pared by 3 bases and J by 5 bases, with 11 bases of the junction left unmatched. The CDR3 DNA is TGCGCCAGCAGCCACGGTAGCGGGGGAGCTCCTGACAATGAGCAGTTCTTC. This gives the protein CASSHGSGGAPDNEQFF.

The chain combines TRBV11-2 with TRBJ1-2; weak D call: TRBD1 (6 bases). The CDR3 consists of 14 residues. Per the germline V gene, CDR1 is SGHAT and CDR2 is FQNNGV. V gave up 1 base and J gave up 6 bases, with 12 bases separating them. DNA of the CDR3: TGTGCCAGCAGCTTAGGGGCGGCAGGGGATGGCTACACCTTC. Translation: CASSLGAAGDGYTF.

This chain joins TRBV5-1 and TRBJ2-2, with D possibly being TRBD2 (6 bases). This CDR3 comprises 15 residues. V was cut by 4 bases and J by 4 bases, with 14 bases left in between. In germline, CDR1 is SGHRS, CDR2 YFSETQ. CDR3 sequence reads: CASSRLEGGTGELFF. The CDR3 DNA is TGCGCCAGCAGCCGGTTGGAGGGAGGCACCGGGGAGCTGTTTTTT.

CDR3 amino acids: CASSLSAGYGANVLTF. The CDR3 bases are TGTGCCAGCAGTTTATCGGCAGGGTACGGGGCCAACGTCCTGACTTTC. The chain recombines TRBV27 with TRBJ2-6; D possibly corresponds to TRBD1 (5 bases). The V and J ends lost 0 bases and 4 bases respectively, with 10 bases between them. Germline V CDR1 and CDR2: MNHEY, SMNVEV (reference sequence). The length of the CDR3 is 16 residues.

This clone was seen more than once but under ten times. The chain combines TRBV5-1 with TRBJ1-6, with 8 bases aligning to TRBD1. After removal of 3 bases from V and 8 bases from J, the junction contained 1 base not matched to a gene. This CDR3 has 13 residues. From germline, CDR1 is SGHRS and CDR2 YFSETQ. As DNA, the CDR3 is TGCGCCAGCAGCTCGGACAGGGATTCACCCCTCCACTTT. The encoded protein is CASSSDRDSPLHF.

This clone was observed a few times. The rearrangement links TRBV28 to TRBJ1-2; D perhaps matches TRBD1 (5 bases). V lost 5 bases to trimming and J lost 3 bases, with 7 bases between them. This CDR3 is built from 12 residues. The germline V gene has CDR1 MDHEN and CDR2 SYDVKM. CDR3 coding DNA: TGTGCCAGCAGTATCAGGGACTATGGCTACACCTTC. Translation: CASSIRDYGYTF.

This chain uses TRBV30 with TRBJ1-4; 8 bases match TRBD1. Per the germline V gene, CDR1 is GTSNPN and CDR2 is SVGIG (reference sequence). V trimming: 5 bases; J trimming: 0 bases; junction bases outside the gene matches: 5. The CDR3 loop spans 15 amino acids. This chain's CDR3 is CAWGQGRATNEKLFF. For the CDR3, the DNA is TGTGCCTGGGGACAGGGTCGGGCAACTAATGAAAAACTGTTTTTT. Based on the CDR3 plus reference TRBV30 and TRBJ1-4, the full variable domain is SQTIHQWPATLVQPVGSPLSLECTVEGTSNPNLYWYRQAAGRGLQLLFYSVGIGQISSEVPQNLSASRPQDRQFILSSKKLLLSDSGFYLCAWGQGRATNEKLFFGSGTQLSVL.

This clone was seen a handful of times. The chain is built from TRBV7-2 and TRBJ2-7, with D tentatively TRBD2 (6 bases). Per germline, CDR1 SGHTA and CDR2 FQGNSA. The V end was cut by 5 bases, the J end by 5 bases, with 13 bases between. The CDR3 totals 13 residues. The CDR3 region has the DNA TGTGCCAGCAGCGCGGGACCAAACGACGAGCAGTACTTC. Translating gives CASSAGPNDEQYF.

This clone came up a few times. The chain couples TRBV11-2 to TRBJ2-7; 8 bases line up with TRBD1. The CDR3 has 13 residues. Per germline, CDR1 SGHAT and CDR2 FQNNGV. The J segment lost 8 bases and the V segment lost 0 bases, leaving 3 bases of the junction unmatched. The CDR3 bases are TGTGCCAGCAGCTTAGATCGGACAGGGAAGCAGTACTTC. Translating it yields CASSLDRTGKQYF.

This chain connects TRBV18 to TRBJ1-4; unclear D gene. This CDR3 comprises 17 residues. V was cut by 0 bases and J by 8 bases, with 19 bases left in between. The V gene's germline CDR1 is KGHSH and CDR2 LQKENI. In DNA form, the CDR3 reads TGTGCCAGCTCACCACCGGCGGGAGCGGTTAGGAACGAAAAACTGTTTTTT. It yields the protein CASSPPAGAVRNEKLFF.

This clone occurred many times. The chain couples TRBV7-8 to TRBJ1-6; 9 nucleotides line up with TRBD1. This CDR3 is built from 14 residues. The V and J ends lost 5 bases and 7 bases, in that order; junction bases with no gene match: 3. CDR1 and CDR2 (germline): SGHVS, FQNEAQ. The CDR3 loop reads CASSQGQGNSPLHF. The CDR3 DNA follows: TGTGCCAGCAGCCAAGGACAGGGGAATTCACCCCTCCACTTT.

This clone showed up just a few times. This chain links TRBV4-2 with TRBJ2-7; D gene unclear. Between the trimmed V and J ends, which lost 0 bases and 5 bases, there was a span of 11 bases. CDR1 is LGHNA and CDR2 is YNFKEQ in the germline V gene. The CDR3 spans 14 residues. The CDR3 DNA reads as TGTGCCAGCAGCCAAGATCTAGTTTCGCACGAGCAGTACTTC. Encoded protein: CASSQDLVSHEQYF.

The V gene is TRBV28, the J gene TRBJ2-2; TRBD2 agrees at 10 bases. Germline CDR1 is MDHEN and CDR2 is SYDVKM. The CDR3 runs 13 residues. The V segment lost 11 bases and the J segment 5 bases; nucleotides outside the gene matches: 5. CDR3 region: CAPEAGGTGELFF. For the CDR3, the DNA is TGTGCCCCGGAAGCGGGGGGGACCGGGGAGCTGTTTTTT.

This clone was seen at least ten times. This rearrangement joins TRBV1 to TRBJ2-7; the table's D gene call, TRBD1, was not cross checked with the DNA. TRBV1 is a pseudogene segment. This CDR3 contains 12 residues. CDR3 loop: CTSRGHPYEQYF. In DNA form, the CDR3 reads TGCACCAGCAGAGGACACCCCTACGAGCAGTACTTC.

This clone showed up just a few times. This chain connects TRBV7-2 to TRBJ2-7, with 8 bases aligning to TRBD2. This CDR3 spans 15 amino acids. Germline trimming cut 8 bases from V and 4 bases from J; bases unmatched to any gene: 13. CDR1 and CDR2 from the germline V gene are SGHTA and FQGNSA. The CDR3 DNA sequence: TGTGCCAGCGCAGCCGGGGGGGTGATTGGATACGAGCAGTACTTC. Protein sequence: CASAAGGVIGYEQYF.

This clone was seen only a few times. This chain uses TRBV29-1 with TRBJ1-2; 7 bases are shared with TRBD1. Trimming at V came to 1 base and at J to 3 bases, leaving 8 bases not matched to a gene. Per germline, CDR1 SQVTM and CDR2 ANQGSEA. The CDR3 runs 15 residues. The CDR3 nucleotides are TGCAGCGTTGAAGGGGACAGTTTGAAGTACTATGGCTACACCTTC. Amino acid sequence: CSVEGDSLKYYGYTF.

V usage is TRBV4-3 and J usage is TRBJ2-3; TRBD1 might be the D (5 bases). Trimming left V 3 bases short and J 5 bases short, with 18 bases between. The CDR3 totals 16 residues. The germline V gene encodes CDR1 LGHNA and CDR2 YSLEER. In DNA form, the CDR3 reads TGCGCCAGCAGCCACAATGTCCAGGGAAAGAGAGATACGCAGTATTTT. This encodes CASSHNVQGKRDTQYF.

Only a few counts were recorded for this clone. The rearrangement uses TRBV2 and TRBJ2-3, with 10 bases identical to TRBD1. Germline lookup yields CDR1 SNHLY and CDR2 FYNNEI. This CDR3 is 14 amino acids long. Germline trimming cut 7 bases from V and 4 bases from J; bases unmatched to any gene: 5. The CDR3 nucleotides are TGTGCCAGCATGACAGGGGGCTTCGCAGATACGCAGTATTTT. Its translation: CASMTGGFADTQYF.

There are a few counts of this clone. The chain carries TRBV5-1 and TRBJ2-2; no clear D gene. This CDR3 is 14 amino acids long. Per the germline V gene, CDR1 is SGHRS and CDR2 is YFSETQ. Trimming removed 0 bases from V and 7 bases from J, with 10 bases in between. CDR3 nucleotide sequence: TGCGCCAGCAGCTTGGGATCAGATTACGGGGAGCTGTTTTTT. It specifies CASSLGSDYGELFF.

This chain uses TRBV5-1 with TRBJ2-3, with 11 bases aligning to TRBD2. This CDR3 comprises 15 residues. With 5 bases clipped from V and 2 bases from J, the junction kept 4 bases outside the gene matches. Germline CDR1 reads SGHRS; CDR2 reads YFSETQ. CDR3 protein: CASRMGLADTDTQYF. The CDR3 DNA reads TGCGCCAGCAGAATGGGACTAGCGGACACAGATACGCAGTATTTT.

The chain uses TRBV7-9 and TRBJ1-1, with TRBD1 as a possible D gene (6 bases). Germline V gene data show CDR1 as SEHNR and CDR2 as FQNEAQ (reference sequence). V lost 2 bases, J lost 5 bases, and 18 bases lay in between. The CDR3 loop spans 16 amino acids. The CDR3: CASSLSAFWGPTEAFF. For the CDR3, the DNA is TGTGCCAGCAGCTTATCTGCCTTTTGGGGGCCGACTGAAGCTTTCTTT.

This clone was found a few times. The gene calls are TRBV7-3 and TRBJ2-3; TRBD1 matches at 11 bases. Germline V CDR1 and CDR2: SGHTA, FQGTGA. The CDR3 totals 16 residues. V lost 4 bases to trimming and J lost 1 base; unmatched junction nucleotides: 4. The CDR3 coding sequence is TGTGCCAGCAGCTCCCGGGGACAGGGGGGCACAGATACGCAGTATTTT. It specifies CASSSRGQGGTDTQYF.

The rearrangement uses TRBV18 and TRBJ2-5, with D tentatively TRBD2 (6 bases). This CDR3 contains 13 residues. Trimming removed 10 bases from V and 0 bases from J, with 12 bases in between. Per germline, CDR1 KGHSH and CDR2 LQKENI. CDR3 loop: CATSGGYQETQYF. Written as DNA, the CDR3 is TGTGCCACCTCCGGAGGGTACCAAGAGACCCAGTACTTC.

The V call is TRBV7-7, the J call TRBJ2-5, with D possibly TRBD2 on 5 matching bases. The CDR3 consists of 15 residues. V was shortened by 2 bases and J by 2 bases, with 12 bases between the two germline ends. CDR1 and CDR2 (germline): SSHAT, FNYEAQ (reference sequence). The CDR3 here is CASSLYPGGQETQYF. DNA of the CDR3: TGTGCCAGCAGCTTATATCCCGGCGGGCAAGAGACCCAGTACTTC. The variable domain in full, completed from reference TRBV7-7 and TRBJ2-5, reads GAGVSQSPRYKVTKRGQDVTLRCDPISSHATLYWYQQALGQGPEFLTYFNYEAQPDKSGLPSDRFSAERPEGSISTLTIQRTEQRDSAMYRCASSLYPGGQETQYFGPGTRLLVL.

In its sample, this clone was seen a few times. The genes are TRBV6-5 and TRBJ2-5, with D tentatively TRBD2 (5 bases). The J call may be incorrect, as the DNA end agrees better with TRBJ2-7. This CDR3 region has 15 residues. In germline, CDR1 is MNHEY, CDR2 SVGAGI. The CDR3 coding sequence is TGTGCCAGCAGCCGCGGGCAGCTGATCTCCTACGAGCAGTACTTC. Translating gives CASSRGQLISYEQYF.

This clone was observed a few times. The V and J genes are TRBV5-8 and TRBJ1-1; 7 nucleotides agree with TRBD1. Germline assignment: CDR1 SGHTS and CDR2 YDEGEE. CDR3 length equals 13 residues. Losses at the gene ends were 2 bases for V and 3 bases for J; bases not matched to a gene: 1. In DNA form, the CDR3 reads TGTGCCAGCAGCTTCCAGGGGGACACTGAAGCTTTCTTT. This encodes CASSFQGDTEAFF.